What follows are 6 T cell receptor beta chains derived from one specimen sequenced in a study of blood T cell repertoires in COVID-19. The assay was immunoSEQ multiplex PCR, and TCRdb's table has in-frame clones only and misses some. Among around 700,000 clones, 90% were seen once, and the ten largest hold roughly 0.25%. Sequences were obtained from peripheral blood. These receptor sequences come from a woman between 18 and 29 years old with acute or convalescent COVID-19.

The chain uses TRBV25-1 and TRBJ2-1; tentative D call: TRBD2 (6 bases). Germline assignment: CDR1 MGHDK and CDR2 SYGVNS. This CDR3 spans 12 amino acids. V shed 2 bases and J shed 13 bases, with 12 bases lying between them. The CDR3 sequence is CASSEAGLRQFF. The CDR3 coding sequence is TGTGCCAGCAGTGAAGCGGGGCTGCGTCAGTTCTTC.

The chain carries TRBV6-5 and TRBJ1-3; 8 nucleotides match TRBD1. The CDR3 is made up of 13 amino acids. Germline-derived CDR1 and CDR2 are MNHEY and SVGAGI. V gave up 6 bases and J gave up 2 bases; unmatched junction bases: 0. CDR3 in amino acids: CASRTGAGNTIYF. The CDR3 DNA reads TGTGCCAGCAGGACAGGGGCTGGAAACACCATATATTTT.

The DNA of the CDR3 is TGTGCCAGTAGTATAGGTAGGGACAGAGGAAGCTATGGCTACACCTTC. Amino acid sequence: CASSIGRDRGSYGYTF. The chain combines TRBV19 with TRBJ1-2, with 7 bases fitting TRBD1. Germline values: CDR1 LNHDA, CDR2 SQIVND (reference sequence). CDR3 length: 16 amino acids. The V gene end was trimmed by 1 base and the J gene end by 4 bases; junction bases not matched to a gene: 9.

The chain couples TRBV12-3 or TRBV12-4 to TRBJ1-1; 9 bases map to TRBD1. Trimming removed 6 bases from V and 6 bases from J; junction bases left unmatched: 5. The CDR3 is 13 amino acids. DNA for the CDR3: TGTGCCAGCAGGCGTACAGGGGGCCCTGAAGCTTTCTTT. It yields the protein CASRRTGGPEAFF.

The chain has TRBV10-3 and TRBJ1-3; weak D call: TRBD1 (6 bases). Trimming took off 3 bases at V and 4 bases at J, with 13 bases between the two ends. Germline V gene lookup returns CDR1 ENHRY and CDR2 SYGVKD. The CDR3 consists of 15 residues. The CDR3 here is CAISEHRDGGNTIYF. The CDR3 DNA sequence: TGTGCCATCAGTGAACACAGGGACGGAGGAAACACCATATATTTT.

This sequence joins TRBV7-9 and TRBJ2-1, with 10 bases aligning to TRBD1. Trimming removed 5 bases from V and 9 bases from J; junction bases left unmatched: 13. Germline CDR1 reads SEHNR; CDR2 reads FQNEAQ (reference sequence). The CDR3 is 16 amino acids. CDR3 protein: CASSHIPGQGSFEQFF. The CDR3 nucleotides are TGTGCCAGCAGCCATATACCGGGACAGGGGAGTTTTGAGCAGTTCTTC. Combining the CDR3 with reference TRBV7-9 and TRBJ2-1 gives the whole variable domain DTGVSQNPRHKITKRGQNVTFRCDPISEHNRLYWYRQTLGQGPEFLTYFQNEAQLEKSRLLSDRFSAERPKGSFSTLEIQRTEQGDSAMYLCASSHIPGQGSFEQFFGPGTRLTVL.